A single sample gave rise to the 8 T cell receptor beta chains below, sequenced in a study of CD8+ T cells in alopecia areata. Sequencing templates came from extracted RNA that was reverse transcribed into cDNA. Only in-frame clones appear in the TCRdb table, and some are missing; sequencing was by immunoSEQ multiplex PCR. This table holds about 110,000 clones, approximately 63% found once. Sample: CD8+ T cells sorted from blood. Receptors originate from a human donor in good health.

The V gene is TRBV29-1, the J gene TRBJ1-1; 7 nucleotides match TRBD1. Germline V gene sequence: CDR1 SQVTM, CDR2 ANQGSEA. Losses at the gene ends were 7 bases for V and 4 bases for J; bases not matched to a gene: 3. CDR3 length equals 11 residues. The CDR3 loop is CSGYRGTEAFF. As DNA, the CDR3 is TGCAGCGGATACAGGGGCACTGAAGCTTTCTTT.

This clone was observed once. The chain carries TRBV4-2 and TRBJ1-2, with D unclear. V lost 2 bases and J lost 4, with 17 bases in between. Per the germline V gene, CDR1 is LGHNA and CDR2 is YNFKEQ. The CDR3 runs to 16 residues. CDR3 amino acids: CASSQLVGVRFYGYTF. The CDR3 DNA reads TGTGCCAGCAGCCAATTAGTTGGAGTCAGGTTCTATGGCTACACCTTC.

This chain joins TRBV7-2 and TRBJ2-3; maybe TRBD2 (6 bases). The CDR3 runs 15 residues. V was cut by 7 bases and J by 4 bases, with 18 bases left in between. Germline loops: CDR1 SGHTA, CDR2 FQGNSA. The CDR3 loop is CASTAWGGEPDTQYF. Written as DNA, the CDR3 is TGTGCCAGCACCGCTTGGGGCGGGGAACCAGATACGCAGTATTTT.

This clone was observed once. V gene TRBV10-3 combines with J gene TRBJ2-7; a weak D match, TRBD2 (6 bases). Trimming shortened V by 8 bases and J by 3 bases, and 14 bases separated the two germline ends. CDR3 length equals 13 residues. CDR1 is ENHRY and CDR2 is SYGVKD in the germline V gene. CDR3: CAISLATLYEQYF. CDR3 nucleotides: TGTGCCATCTCACTAGCCACCCTCTACGAGCAGTACTTC.

The sample holds a few counts of this clone. This chain's CDR3 is CSVEMRSGTGGYEQYF. CDR3 coding DNA: TGCAGCGTTGAAATGAGGTCCGGGACGGGGGGATACGAGCAGTACTTC. The rearrangement uses TRBV29-1 and TRBJ2-7; 7 nucleotides agree with TRBD2. V shed 2 bases and J 4 bases; nucleotides not matched to a gene: 14. CDR1 SQVTM and CDR2 ANQGSEA come from the germline V gene. The CDR3 sequence is 16 residues long.

CDR3 nucleotides: TGCAGCGTTGAGGAAGACTCCTCCTACGAGCAGTACTTC. Its translation: CSVEEDSSYEQYF. V and J are TRBV29-1 and TRBJ2-7; no clear D gene. Trimming shortened V by 3 bases and J by 0 bases, and 9 bases separated the two germline ends. This CDR3 comprises 13 residues. Germline CDR1 SQVTM, CDR2 ANQGSEA.

CDR3 bases: TGCAGCGTTGTACCGGGACAGGGTTCACAATATGGCTACACCTTC. Translation gives CSVVPGQGSQYGYTF. The V gene is TRBV29-1, the J gene TRBJ1-2, with 9 positions matching TRBD1. V shed 4 bases and J 5 bases; nucleotides not matched to a gene: 11. Germline V gives CDR1 SQVTM, CDR2 ANQGSEA. The CDR3 has 15 amino acids.

The chain is built from TRBV4-1 and TRBJ1-6; possible D gene TRBD1, 5 bases. Germline V lookup: CDR1 MGHRA, CDR2 YSYEKL. The CDR3 is 15 residues long. Trimming cost V 2 bases and J 7 bases, with 12 bases left between them. The CDR3 region is CASSQSGTRNSPLHF. CDR3 nucleotide sequence: TGCGCCAGCAGCCAATCCGGGACTAGGAATTCACCCCTCCACTTT.